This entry lists 3 T cell receptor beta chains sequenced from one sample in a study of blood T cell repertoires in COVID-19. Data came from immunoSEQ multiplex PCR; TCRdb stores just in-frame clones and leaves some out. The table records approximately 260,000 clones, approximately 83% of them present only once. Source material: peripheral blood. The receptors were gathered from a woman in her 70s with acute or convalescent COVID-19.

This chain links TRBV2 with TRBJ2-1; TRBD2 matches 7 bases. The trim removed 6 bases at V and 7 bases at J, leaving 6 bases unmatched. The germline CDR1 and CDR2 sequences are SNHLY and FYNNEI. The CDR3 is made up of 13 amino acids. The CDR3 loop reads CASSLAGGNEQFF. Here the CDR3 DNA reads TGTGCCAGCAGCCTGGCCGGGGGGAATGAGCAGTTCTTC.

V usage is TRBV9 and J usage is TRBJ1-6; D is unresolved. V lost 3 bases and J 13 bases, leaving 14 bases between the germline ends. There are 13 residues in the CDR3. Germline values: CDR1 SGDLS, CDR2 YYNGEE. CDR3 sequence (DNA): TGTGCCAGCAGCGCTAGGGAGACATTCCCCCTCCACTTT. It encodes CASSARETFPLHF.

The CDR3 is CASSHRDRYDEQFF. CDR3 nucleotides: TGTGCCAGCAGCCACAGAGACAGGTATGACGAGCAGTTCTTC. V and J are TRBV14 and TRBJ2-1; D possibly corresponds to TRBD1 (6 bases). Germline V gene data show CDR1 as SGHDN and CDR2 as FVKESK. The V end was cut by 3 bases, the J end by 10 bases, with 16 bases between. The CDR3 has 14 residues.